This TCR beta chain comes out of a study of cytomegalovirus exposure and HLA in healthy donors. Whole-study results and caveats: TCR sequences were mostly rare, though some public TCRs occurred in many donors. A few chains tied to CMV proved CMV antigen-specific in vitro.

This clone appeared once. The target antigen is unknown. Profiling relied on immunoSEQ multiplex PCR, and the TCRdb table lists in-frame clones only, not all of them. Here the sample spans about 130,000 clones, approximately 94% being singletons. The receptor's source is a young man in good health and CMV-seropositive. Source material: PBMCs.

The CDR3 sequence is CASSLGRDGSSYNEQFF. For the CDR3, the DNA is TGTGCCAGCAGCTTGGGCAGGGACGGGAGCTCCTACAATGAGCAGTTCTTC. The chain employs TRBV5-6 and TRBJ2-1; D perhaps matches TRBD2 (6 bases). This CDR3 spans 17 amino acids. Trimming removed 0 bases at V and 0 bases at J, with 13 bases between. CDR1 is SGHDT, CDR2 YYEEEE, per germline.